This T cell receptor (delta chain) stems from a study of gamma-delta T cells after stem cell transplantation. Germline values: CDR1 GEAIGNYY, CDR2 EKD. CDR3 size: 23 residues. With regard to this clone: A far larger clone is off by one base, so a read error is likely.

TCRdb re-called the RT-PCR reads using CATT. The sample comprises about 7,800 delta-chain clones, more than 12% of which are singletons, and 4.5% to 7.5% rests with the top ten. The sequence came from a human donor. It is not recorded whose cells these are; they may come from a transplant donor. The sample taken for sequencing was gamma-delta T cells. The V and J genes are TRDV2 and TRDJ3; 7 bases align to TRDD3. CDR3 region: CACGTVWGGLTGDSSWDTRQMFF. Written as DNA, the CDR3 is TGTGCCTGTGGCACCGTTTGGGGAGGACTTACTGGGGATAGCTCCTGGGACACCCGACAGATGTTTTTC.